These 3 T cell receptor beta chains share one sample of origin, sequenced in a study of blood T cell repertoires in COVID-19. Data came from immunoSEQ multiplex PCR; TCRdb stores just in-frame clones and leaves some out. The sample carries 180,000 or so clones, 80% to 85% recorded once. The material sequenced was PBMCs or T cells enriched from blood (not recorded which). Receptor source: a woman in her sixties or seventies who had recovered from COVID-19.

The chain recombines TRBV5-1 with TRBJ1-6, with TRBD1 as a possible D gene (6 bases). The V gene lost 9 bases and the J gene lost 3 bases, with 13 bases spanning the gap. Germline loops: CDR1 SGHRS, CDR2 YFSETQ. This CDR3 contains 14 residues. The CDR3 sequence is CATRTESYNSPLHF. CDR3 DNA: TGCGCCACCCGGACAGAAAGCTATAATTCACCCCTCCACTTT.

The J gene is TRBJ2-3, the V gene TRBV3-1 (or the pseudogene TRBV3-2); 8 nucleotides line up with TRBD2. The CDR3 sequence is 16 residues long. Germline V CDR1 and CDR2: LGHDT, YNNKEL (reference sequence). V lost 1 base, J lost 4 bases, and 7 bases stayed unmatched. This chain's CDR3 is CASSQVRAGGSDTQYF. The CDR3, as DNA: TGTGCCAGCAGCCAAGTACGTGCGGGGGGCTCAGATACGCAGTATTTT.

In its sample, this clone was seen a few times. The chain combines TRBV29-1 with TRBJ2-1, with 9 bases aligning to TRBD2. CDR3 size: 17 residues. Unmatched junction bases numbered 10, after V lost 3 bases and J lost 1 base. The germline gives CDR1 SQVTM, CDR2 ANQGSEA. The CDR3 loop is CSVESSGSFWSYNEQFF. The DNA of the CDR3 is TGCAGCGTTGAGAGTAGCGGGAGTTTTTGGTCCTACAATGAGCAGTTCTTC.